These T cell receptor beta chains were read from a single sample in a study of Ad26.COV2.S vaccination and SARS-CoV-2 variants. Produced via immunoSEQ multiplex PCR; TCRdb's table is partial and in-frame only. Found here are around 400,000 clones, around 90% of them singletons; the top ten hold 10% to 15%. Specimen: peripheral blood, collected in a trial of Ad26.COV2.S vaccine versus placebo. All receptors derive from a person between 18 and 59 years old who received the Ad26.COV2.S COVID-19 vaccine or a placebo. Both conserved end residues are part of each CDR3. D genes are given only for firm matches. Not every row has a clone size; where given, it reads once, few, many or a size class.

cdr3_aa | cdr3_nt | j_call | d_call | v_call | clone_size
CATSDLQRLRSDNEQFF | TGTGCCACCAGTGATTTGCAACGCCTTAGGTCGGACAATGAGCAGTTCTTC | TRBJ2-1 | . | TRBV24-1 | .
CASSVEQTGELFF | TGTGCCAGCAGCGTAGAACAAACCGGGGAGCTGTTTTTT | TRBJ2-2 | . | TRBV9 | .
CASSLDPSGRAIFYEQYF | TGTGCCAGCAGCTTGGACCCCAGCGGGAGGGCCATCTTTTACGAGCAGTACTTC | TRBJ2-7 | TRBD2 | TRBV5-4 | .
CASSSIGQGGSEAFF | TGTGCCAGCAGCTCGATTGGACAGGGAGGGAGTGAAGCTTTCTTT | TRBJ1-1 | TRBD1 | TRBV7-9 | .
CASALRDPPTGELFF | TGTGCCAGCGCTCTGAGGGACCCCCCCACCGGGGAGCTGTTTTTT | TRBJ2-2 | . | TRBV2 | .
CASSLRGLAGVGGYTDTQYF | TGCGCCAGCAGCCTCAGAGGACTAGCGGGAGTTGGGGGGTACACAGATACGCAGTATTTT | TRBJ2-3 | TRBD2 | TRBV5-1 | .
CASSPRSALSSYNEQFF | TGTGCCAGCAGCCCCCGTTCGGCCCTAAGCTCCTACAATGAGCAGTTCTTC | TRBJ2-1 | . | TRBV9 | .
CASSVGTVYEQYF | TGTGCCAGCTCAGTTGGGACAGTCTACGAGCAGTACTTC | TRBJ2-7 | TRBD1 | TRBV18 | .
CASSQDRVPGELFF | TGCGCCAGCAGCCAAGACAGGGTCCCCGGGGAGCTGTTTTTT | TRBJ2-2 | . | TRBV4-1 | .
CASVQGSSYNEQFF | TGTGCCAGCGTCCAGGGGAGCTCCTACAATGAGCAGTTCTTC | TRBJ2-1 | . | TRBV2 | .
CSVGTAYEQYF | TGCAGCGTTGGGACAGCCTACGAGCAGTACTTC | TRBJ2-7 | . | TRBV29-1 | .
CATSRTSGSEGSYNEQFF | TGTGCCACCTCAAGGACTAGCGGGAGTGAGGGCTCCTACAATGAGCAGTTCTTC | TRBJ2-1 | TRBD2 | TRBV19 | .
CASSSRGQANKPYEQYF | TGTGCCAGCAGCTCGAGGGGGCAGGCTAATAAACCCTACGAGCAGTACTTC | TRBJ2-7 | TRBD1 | TRBV5-8 | .
CASSLGQLQYGYTF | TGTGCCAGCAGCTTGGGACAGCTGCAGTATGGCTACACCTTC | TRBJ1-2 | . | TRBV5-4 | .
CASSASYVAGAKYF | TGTGCCAGCAGCGCGTCTTATGTAGCGGGAGCAAAGTATTTT | TRBJ2-3 | TRBD2 | TRBV9 | .
CATSDPTPDRGVTSYEQYF | TGTGCCACCAGTGATCCTACACCCGACAGGGGAGTAACCTCCTACGAGCAGTACTTC | TRBJ2-7 | TRBD1 | TRBV24-1 | .
CASRGQSRSPLHF | TGTGCCAGCAGGGGACAGTCAAGATCACCCCTCCACTTT | TRBJ1-6 | TRBD1 | TRBV28 | .
CASKSIGLGGEAFF | TGTGCCAGCAAGTCAATCGGCTTAGGGGGCGAAGCTTTCTTT | TRBJ1-1 | TRBD1 | TRBV25-1 | .
CASSQRVRGEAFF | TGTGCCAGCAGCCAAAGGGTCAGGGGGGAAGCTTTCTTT | TRBJ1-1 | TRBD1 | TRBV7-2 | .
CASSRDAIAEAFF | TGTGCCAGCTCCAGGGATGCGATCGCTGAAGCTTTCTTT | TRBJ1-1 | . | TRBV9 | .
CASSYGGGRNTIYF | TGTGCCAGCAGTTACGGAGGGGGCAGAAACACCATATATTTT | TRBJ1-3 | TRBD1 | TRBV6-6 | .
CAWSPTFNTEAFF | TGTGCCTGGAGTCCGACGTTCAACACTGAAGCTTTCTTT | TRBJ1-1 | . | TRBV30 | .
CASSRTGGATNEKLFF | TGCGCCAGCAGCCGGACAGGGGGCGCGACTAATGAAAAACTGTTTTTT | TRBJ1-4 | TRBD1 | TRBV5-1 | .
CASSESRGASTEAFF | TGCGCCAGCAGTGAGTCGAGGGGGGCGTCCACTGAAGCTTTCTTT | TRBJ1-1 | . | TRBV10-1 | once
CASSLLAGVSGANVLTF | TGTGCCAGCAGTCTACTAGCGGGAGTGTCTGGGGCCAACGTCCTGACTTTC | TRBJ2-6 | TRBD2 | TRBV6-4 | once
CASSFITGLPPYGYTF | TGTGCCAGCAGCTTCATCACAGGCCTTCCCCCTTATGGCTACACCTTC | TRBJ1-2 | . | TRBV7-8 | .
CASSLARAGGFLYEQYF | TGTGCCAGCAGCTTAGCACGGGCGGGAGGCTTCCTCTACGAGCAGTACTTC | TRBJ2-7 | TRBD2 | TRBV7-9 | .
CASSIGATAELFF | TGTGCCAGCAGCATCGGTGCTACCGCGGAGCTGTTTTTT | TRBJ2-2 | . | TRBV7-9 | .
CASSLVGSGIQETQYF | TGCGCCAGCAGCTTAGTAGGTAGCGGTATCCAAGAGACCCAGTACTTC | TRBJ2-5 | . | TRBV5-1 | .
CASSRALNQPQHF | TGTGCCAGCAGCCGAGCACTTAATCAGCCCCAGCATTTT | TRBJ1-5 | . | TRBV12-3/TRBV12-4 | .
CASSLVGADEKLFF | TGTGCCAGCAGCTTAGTGGGGGCAGATGAAAAACTGTTTTTT | TRBJ1-4 | . | TRBV7-2 | .
CASSPGTGSYNEQFF | TGTGCCAGCAGTCCCGGGACAGGTAGTTACAATGAGCAGTTCTTC | TRBJ2-1 | TRBD1 | TRBV6-5 | once
CASSSRRGYGYTF | TGTGCCAGCAGCTCTCGACGGGGCTATGGCTACACCTTC | TRBJ1-2 | . | TRBV7-2 | .
CASSSPLSGGYNEQFF | TGCGCCAGCAGCTCGCCCCTCTCGGGAGGATACAATGAGCAGTTCTTC | TRBJ2-1 | TRBD2 | TRBV5-1 | .
CASSQLRLEQYF | TGTGCCAGCAGCCAGCTCCGCCTCGAGCAGTACTTC | TRBJ2-7 | . | TRBV7-8 | .
CASSQALAGQETQYF | TGCGCCAGCAGCCAAGCTCTAGCGGGACAAGAGACCCAGTACTTC | TRBJ2-5 | TRBD2 | TRBV4-1 | .
CASSSGLAGGNEQFF | TGTGCCAGCAGTTCGGGACTAGCGGGAGGGAATGAGCAGTTCTTC | TRBJ2-1 | TRBD2 | TRBV5-4 | .
CASSFPGGGENYGYTF | TGTGCCAGCAGTTTCCCCGGGGGGGGTGAGAACTATGGCTACACCTTC | TRBJ1-2 | . | TRBV28 | .
CASSFPQGSHYGYTF | TGTGCCAGCAGTTTCCCTCAGGGGTCTCACTATGGCTACACCTTC | TRBJ1-2 | . | TRBV28 | .
CSVGSGSLYGYTF | TGCAGCGTTGGTTCAGGGTCCCTCTATGGCTACACCTTC | TRBJ1-2 | . | TRBV29-1 | .
CASSFGARGYEQYF | TGTGCCAGCAGTTTCGGAGCGCGGGGCTACGAGCAGTACTTC | TRBJ2-7 | . | TRBV27 | .
CASSVVLAQNEQFF | TGCGCCAGCAGCGTAGTACTAGCCCAGAATGAGCAGTTCTTC | TRBJ2-1 | . | TRBV5-1 | .
CASSSFVRLAGGRSEQYF | TGTGCCAGCAGCTCGTTCGTTAGACTAGCGGGAGGGAGAAGCGAGCAGTACTTC | TRBJ2-7 | TRBD2 | TRBV7-2 | .
CASSYHGQYNEQFF | TGTGCCAGCAGTTACCATGGTCAATACAATGAGCAGTTCTTC | TRBJ2-1 | . | TRBV6-2/TRBV6-3 | .
CASSLKGQGAWEQYF | TGTGCCAGCAGTTTAAAGGGACAGGGGGCTTGGGAGCAGTACTTC | TRBJ2-7 | TRBD1 | TRBV27 | .
CASSQSGTGAYEQYF | TGTGCCAGCAGTCAATCCGGGACAGGGGCTTACGAGCAGTACTTC | TRBJ2-7 | TRBD1 | TRBV6-2/TRBV6-3 | .
CASSHHRRQDWDYGYTF | TGTGCCAGCAGTCACCATAGGCGACAGGATTGGGACTATGGCTACACCTTC | TRBJ1-2 | . | TRBV6-6 | .
CASSPRLAGVSRQETQYF | TGTGCCAGCAGTCCCCGACTAGCGGGAGTGTCGAGACAAGAGACCCAGTACTTC | TRBJ2-5 | TRBD2 | TRBV28 | .
CASSTVIKNIQYF | TGTGCCAGTAGTACCGTAATCAAAAACATTCAGTACTTC | TRBJ2-4 | . | TRBV19 | .
CASSLGPEGAFF | TGCGCCAGCAGCCTCGGCCCGGAGGGGGCTTTCTTT | TRBJ1-1 | . | TRBV10-1 | .
CASSAGPVPVSYNSPLHF | TGTGCCAGCAGCGCGGGCCCGGTTCCGGTCTCCTATAATTCACCCCTCCACTTT | TRBJ1-6 | . | TRBV11-2 | few
CATRGSQAADTQYF | TGTGCCACCAGGGGCTCCCAAGCGGCAGATACGCAGTATTTT | TRBJ2-3 | . | TRBV15 | .
CASSLPSGRAGNTIYF | TGTGCCAGCAGCTTACCTTCGGGGAGGGCTGGAAACACCATATATTTT | TRBJ1-3 | . | TRBV7-9 | .
CASSWEWDRANEQYF | TGTGCCAGCAGCTGGGAATGGGACAGGGCCAACGAGCAGTACTTC | TRBJ2-7 | TRBD1 | TRBV5-4 | .
CASRRGLAGRYEQYF | TGTGCCAGCAGGAGAGGACTAGCGGGAAGATACGAGCAGTACTTC | TRBJ2-7 | TRBD2 | TRBV6-5 | .